This T cell receptor (beta chain) was sequenced during a study of T cell responses to AZD1222 COVID-19 vaccine. Study-level findings and limits: The reported proportion of spike-specific TCRs targeting unmutated variant regions was nearly half. Donors were mostly white British, more females; clonal diversity possibly underestimated.

A word on this clone: Its target is unknown.

The V gene's germline CDR1 is MNHEY and CDR2 SMNVEV (reference sequence). Trimming took off 6 bases at V and 2 bases at J, with 17 bases between the two ends. This CDR3 is 16 amino acids long. Assay: immunoSEQ multiplex PCR; the TCRdb copy retains only in-frame clones and omits some. The sample has about 100,000 clones; 92% are singletons. The chain uses TRBV27 and TRBJ2-1; possible D gene TRBD1, 5 bases. Specimen: peripheral blood, collected on day 0 of AZD1222 vaccination. The sequence was collected from an adult in good health. The DNA for the CDR3 is TGTGCCAGCAGCCGCCCAGCCCAGGGAACCTACAATGAGCAGTTCTTC. This encodes CASSRPAQGTYNEQFF.